This is a list of T cell receptor beta chains from one sample in a study of blood T cell repertoires in COVID-19. The repertoire was sequenced with immunoSEQ multiplex PCR; TCRdb's copy has only in-frame clones and lacks some. The sample includes about 160,000 clones, 85% to 90% of them seen just once. The specimen was peripheral blood. Receptors were obtained from an older woman with COVID-19, enrolled during active disease. CDR3s include the opening cysteine and the closing phenylalanine or tryptophan. The order of the fields is J gene, D gene, V gene, clone size, CDR3 protein, CDR3 DNA. A D gene is named only where the DNA matches it firmly. Size values are once, few and many counts, or a class for expanded clones, and some rows have none.

J: TRBJ1-5; D: NA; V: TRBV4-2; size: NA; CDR3: CASSQEAQGNQPQHF; DNA: TGTGCCAGCAGCCAAGAAGCACAGGGAAATCAGCCCCAGCATTTT
J: TRBJ2-5; D: NA; V: TRBV21-1; size: NA; CDR3: CASSKARADLQETQYF; DNA: TGTGCCAGCAGCAAAGCCAGGGCGGACCTCCAAGAGACCCAGTACTTC
J: TRBJ1-2; D: NA; V: TRBV5-4; size: once; CDR3: CASSLRFDTSYGYTF; DNA: TGTGCCAGCAGCTTAAGGTTCGACACATCCTATGGCTACACCTTC
J: TRBJ1-4; D: NA; V: TRBV27; size: NA; CDR3: CASSSNVNEKLFF; DNA: TGTGCCAGCAGTAGCAATGTTAATGAAAAACTGTTTTTT
J: TRBJ2-2; D: TRBD1; V: TRBV18; size: NA; CDR3: CASSPQGAQTGELFF; DNA: TGTGCCAGCTCACCCCAGGGGGCGCAAACCGGGGAGCTGTTTTTT
J: TRBJ2-7; D: TRBD2; V: TRBV4-2; size: NA; CDR3: CASSQGLAGAGEQYF; DNA: TGTGCCAGCAGCCAAGGTCTAGCGGGGGCGGGGGAGCAGTACTTC
J: TRBJ1-2; D: TRBD1; V: TRBV7-8; size: NA; CDR3: CASSYLRQGAMTHGYTF; DNA: TGTGCCAGCAGCTACCTAAGGCAGGGGGCGATGACGCATGGCTACACCTTC
J: TRBJ2-7; D: TRBD2; V: TRBV7-2; size: NA; CDR3: CASSPASGGSYEQYF; DNA: TGTGCCAGCAGCCCCGCAAGCGGGGGATCCTACGAGCAGTACTTC
J: TRBJ2-5; D: NA; V: TRBV3-1/TRBV3-2; size: NA; CDR3: CASSQVGGPETQYF; DNA: TGTGCCAGCAGCCAAGTGGGGGGGCCAGAGACCCAGTACTTC
J: TRBJ1-5; D: NA; V: TRBV11-2; size: NA; CDR3: CASSLGGFGQPQHF; DNA: TGTGCCAGCAGCTTAGGCGGGTTTGGACAGCCCCAGCATTTT
J: TRBJ2-4; D: TRBD2; V: TRBV5-1; size: NA; CDR3: CASRLGLGDADIQYF; DNA: TGCGCCAGCAGATTGGGACTAGGGGACGCTGACATTCAGTACTTC
J: TRBJ2-3; D: NA; V: TRBV7-2; size: NA; CDR3: CASRGGGTDTQYF; DNA: TGTGCCAGCAGAGGGGGGGGCACAGATACGCAGTATTTT
J: TRBJ1-2; D: NA; V: TRBV4-1; size: NA; CDR3: CASSHIFRRDNYGYTF; DNA: TGCGCCAGCAGCCATATTTTTAGGAGGGATAACTATGGCTACACCTTC
J: TRBJ1-5; D: NA; V: TRBV6-2/TRBV6-3; size: once; CDR3: CASSTNRAGGNQPQHF; DNA: TGTGCCAGCAGCACCAACAGGGCTGGAGGCAATCAGCCCCAGCATTTT
J: TRBJ2-2; D: NA; V: TRBV11-2; size: NA; CDR3: CASSLVGYTGELFF; DNA: TGTGCCAGCAGCTTAGTGGGCTACACCGGGGAGCTGTTTTTT
J: TRBJ2-3; D: TRBD1; V: TRBV5-1; size: once; CDR3: CASSLKRGPSTDTQYF; DNA: TGCGCCAGCAGCTTGAAAAGGGGGCCAAGCACAGATACGCAGTATTTT
J: TRBJ2-2; D: TRBD2; V: TRBV4-2; size: NA; CDR3: CASSQGVGLAPNTGELFF; DNA: TGTGCCAGCAGCCAAGGAGTTGGACTAGCTCCGAACACCGGGGAGCTGTTTTTT
J: TRBJ1-6; D: TRBD1; V: TRBV28; size: NA; CDR3: CASSPGGTGYSPLHF; DNA: TGTGCCAGCAGTCCCGGGGGGACAGGGTATTCACCCCTCCACTTT
J: TRBJ2-1; D: NA; V: TRBV11-2; size: NA; CDR3: CASSLEGSSYNEQFF; DNA: TGTGCCAGCAGCTTAGAGGGGAGCTCCTACAATGAGCAGTTCTTC
J: TRBJ1-4; D: NA; V: TRBV9; size: NA; CDR3: CASSARQEQNEKLFF; DNA: TGTGCCAGCAGCGCGAGACAGGAACAAAATGAAAAACTGTTTTTT
J: TRBJ1-3; D: NA; V: TRBV28; size: NA; CDR3: CASRPPGSGNTIYF; DNA: TGTGCCAGCCGCCCCCCGGGGAGCGGAAACACCATATATTTT
J: TRBJ2-7; D: NA; V: TRBV3-1/TRBV3-2; size: NA; CDR3: CASSQEWAYEQYF; DNA: TGTGCCAGCAGCCAAGAGTGGGCTTACGAGCAGTACTTC
J: TRBJ1-2; D: TRBD1; V: TRBV19; size: once; CDR3: CASSIPRTGFIF; DNA: TGTGCCAGTAGTATACCCAGGACAGGGTTCATCTTC